Many counts were recorded for the clone carrying this TCR beta chain. Its matching antigen is unknown. Beta-chain TCR CDR3 regions were amplified from RNA transcripts. In the first round, RT-PCR was carried out with HTBI primers, and a multiplex PCR formed the second round. TCRdb re-called the multiplex PCR reads with MiXCR, one entry per CDR3 protein. The data hold roughly 600,000 distinct CDR3 sequences, with 35% to 40% observed a single time. This sample is drawn from a study of Graves' ophthalmopathy and Graves' hyperthyroidism. Study summary: By definition, stable hyperthyroidism involved no ophthalmopathy within 18 months of follow-up.

Other autoimmune diseases, uncontrolled infections, pregnancy or lactation ruled patients out of participation. Study conclusions and caveats: Detected in blood as well were most expanded thyroid clonotypes with frequency above 0.001.

The ends lost 4 bases at V and 0 bases at J; junction bases unmatched: 12. The germline V gene has CDR1 SQVTM and CDR2 ANQGSEA. The CDR3 contains 16 residues. The TCR sequence derives from an adult man with Graves' hyperthyroidism. The V and J genes are TRBV29-1 and TRBJ2-7, with 7 positions matching TRBD1. The sequencing sample was made of peripheral blood or thyroid tissue (not recorded which). CDR3 in DNA: TGCAGCGTTGCTGTCAGGGGGTTTTCCAGCTCCTACGAGCAGTACTTC. It encodes CSVAVRGFSSSYEQYF.